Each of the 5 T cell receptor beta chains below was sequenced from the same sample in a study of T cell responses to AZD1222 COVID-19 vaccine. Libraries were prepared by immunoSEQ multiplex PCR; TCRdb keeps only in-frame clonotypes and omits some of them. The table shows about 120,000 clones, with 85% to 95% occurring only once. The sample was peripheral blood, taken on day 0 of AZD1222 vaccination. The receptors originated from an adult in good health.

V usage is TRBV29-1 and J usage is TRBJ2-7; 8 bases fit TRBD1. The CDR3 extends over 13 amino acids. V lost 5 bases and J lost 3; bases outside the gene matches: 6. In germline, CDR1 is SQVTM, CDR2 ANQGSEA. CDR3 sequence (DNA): TGCAGCGTTTCCGGACAGGGAGACTACGAGCAGTACTTC. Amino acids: CSVSGQGDYEQYF.

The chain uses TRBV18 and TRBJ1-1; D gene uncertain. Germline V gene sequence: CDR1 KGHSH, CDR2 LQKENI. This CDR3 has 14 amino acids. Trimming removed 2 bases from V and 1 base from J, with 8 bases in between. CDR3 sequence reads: CASSPTYQNTEAFF. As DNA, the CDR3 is TGTGCCAGCTCACCAACCTACCAGAACACTGAAGCTTTCTTT.

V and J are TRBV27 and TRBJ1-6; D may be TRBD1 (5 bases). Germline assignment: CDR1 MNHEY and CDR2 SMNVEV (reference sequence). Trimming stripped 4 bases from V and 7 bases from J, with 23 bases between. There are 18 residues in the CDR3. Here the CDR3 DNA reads TGTGCCAGCAGTTCCCCCTTCTTCCGGGACGGATCAAATTCACCCCTCCACTTT. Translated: CASSSPFFRDGSNSPLHF.

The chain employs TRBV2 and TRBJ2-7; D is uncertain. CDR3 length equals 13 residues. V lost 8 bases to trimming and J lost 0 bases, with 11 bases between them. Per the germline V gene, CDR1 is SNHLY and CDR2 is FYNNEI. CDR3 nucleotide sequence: TGTGCCAGCTTATGGACCCTCTCCTACGAGCAGTACTTC. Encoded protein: CASLWTLSYEQYF.

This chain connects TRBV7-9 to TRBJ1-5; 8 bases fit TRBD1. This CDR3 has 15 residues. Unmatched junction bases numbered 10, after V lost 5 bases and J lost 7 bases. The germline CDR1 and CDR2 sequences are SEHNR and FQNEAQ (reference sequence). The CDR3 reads CASSPGQGRDQPQHF. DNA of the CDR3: TGTGCCAGCAGCCCCGGACAGGGCCGTGACCAGCCCCAGCATTTT.